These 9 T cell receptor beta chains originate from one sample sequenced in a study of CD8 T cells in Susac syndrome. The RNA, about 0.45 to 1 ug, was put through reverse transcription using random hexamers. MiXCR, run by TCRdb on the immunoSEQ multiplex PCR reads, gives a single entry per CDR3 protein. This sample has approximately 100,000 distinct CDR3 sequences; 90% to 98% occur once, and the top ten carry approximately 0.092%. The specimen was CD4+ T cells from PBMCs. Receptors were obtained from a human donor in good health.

In DNA, the CDR3 is TGTGCCAGCAGTTACGTCGGGACACGGAAGGAGACCCAGTACTTC. Translated, it gives CASSYVGTRKETQYF. The gene calls are TRBV6-2 or TRBV6-3 and TRBJ2-5; tentatively, D is TRBD1 (6 bases). The germline CDR1 and CDR2 sequences are MNHEY and SVGEGT. The CDR3 contains 15 residues. Trimming removed 2 bases at V and 5 bases at J, with 15 bases between.

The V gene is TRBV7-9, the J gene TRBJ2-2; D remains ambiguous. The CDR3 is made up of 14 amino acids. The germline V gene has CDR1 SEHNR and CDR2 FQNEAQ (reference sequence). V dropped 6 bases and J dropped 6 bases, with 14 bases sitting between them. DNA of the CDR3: TGTGCCAGCAGTCTAGGGCAGGTCCCCGGGGAGCTGTTTTTT. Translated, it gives CASSLGQVPGELFF.

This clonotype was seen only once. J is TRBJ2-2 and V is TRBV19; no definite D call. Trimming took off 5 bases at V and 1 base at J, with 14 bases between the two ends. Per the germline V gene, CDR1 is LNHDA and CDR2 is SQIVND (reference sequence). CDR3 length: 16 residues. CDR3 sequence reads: CASSVPRSQNTGELFF. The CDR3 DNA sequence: TGTGCCAGTAGTGTCCCCCGTTCGCAGAACACCGGGGAGCTGTTTTTT.

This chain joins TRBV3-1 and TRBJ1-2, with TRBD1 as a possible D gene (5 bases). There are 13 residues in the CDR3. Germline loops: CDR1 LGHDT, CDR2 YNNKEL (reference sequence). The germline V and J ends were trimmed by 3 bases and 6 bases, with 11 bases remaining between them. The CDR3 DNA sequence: TGTGCCAGCAGCCATGGACAAGGAAATGGCTACACCTTC. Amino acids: CASSHGQGNGYTF. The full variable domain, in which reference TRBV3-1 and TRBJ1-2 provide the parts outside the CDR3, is DTAVSQTPKYLVTQMGNDKSIKCEQNLGHDTMYWYKQDSKKFLKIMFSYNNKELIINETVPNRFSPKSPDKAHLNLHINSLELGDSAVYFCASSHGQGNGYTFGSGTRLTVV.

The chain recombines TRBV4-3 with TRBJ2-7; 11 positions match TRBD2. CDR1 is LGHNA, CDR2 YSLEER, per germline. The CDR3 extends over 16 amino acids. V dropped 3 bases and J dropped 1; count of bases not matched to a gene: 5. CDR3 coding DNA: TGCGCCAGCAGCCACCGACTAGCGGGAAGATCCTACGAGCAGTACTTC. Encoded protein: CASSHRLAGRSYEQYF.

The CDR3 spells CAISDGGDGYEQYF. The CDR3 DNA reads as TGTGCCATCAGTGACGGGGGGGACGGCTACGAGCAGTACTTC. V and J are TRBV10-3 and TRBJ2-7; 8 bases align to TRBD2. V lost 3 bases and J lost 3; bases outside the gene matches: 4. CDR3 length equals 14 residues. Germline-derived CDR1 and CDR2 are ENHRY and SYGVKD.

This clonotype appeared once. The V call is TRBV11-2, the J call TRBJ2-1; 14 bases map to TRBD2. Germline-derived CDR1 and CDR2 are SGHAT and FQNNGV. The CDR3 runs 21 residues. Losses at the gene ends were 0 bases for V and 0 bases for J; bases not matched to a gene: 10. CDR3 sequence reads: CASSLDIPGLAGVSSYNEQFF. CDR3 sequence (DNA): TGTGCCAGCAGCTTAGATATTCCGGGACTAGCGGGAGTAAGCTCCTACAATGAGCAGTTCTTC. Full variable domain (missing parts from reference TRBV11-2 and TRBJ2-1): EAGVAQSPRYKIIEKRQSVAFWCNPISGHATLYWYQQILGQGPKLLIQFQNNGVVDDSQLPKDRFSAERLKGVDSTLKIQPAKLEDSAVYLCASSLDIPGLAGVSSYNEQFFGPGTRLTVL.

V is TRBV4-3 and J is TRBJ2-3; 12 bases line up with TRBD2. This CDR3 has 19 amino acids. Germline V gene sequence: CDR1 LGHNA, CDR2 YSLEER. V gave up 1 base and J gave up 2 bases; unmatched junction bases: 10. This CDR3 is CASSQALRASGRDTDTQYF. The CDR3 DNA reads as TGCGCCAGCAGCCAAGCCCTTAGGGCTAGCGGGAGGGACACAGATACGCAGTATTTT.

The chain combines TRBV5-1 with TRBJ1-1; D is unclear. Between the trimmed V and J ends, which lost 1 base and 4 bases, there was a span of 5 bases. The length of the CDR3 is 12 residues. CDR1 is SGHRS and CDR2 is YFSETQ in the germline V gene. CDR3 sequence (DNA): TGCGCCAGCAGCTTGAAGTCCACTGAAGCTTTCTTT. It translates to CASSLKSTEAFF.